Shown below are 15 T cell receptor beta chains from a single sample sequenced in a study of molecular identifiers for immune sequencing clone quantification. TCRdb ran MiXCR on the PCR reads and lists one entry per CDR3 protein. The table has about 640,000 distinct CDR3 sequences, just under 20% seen once; the top ten hold roughly 0.9%. Sequencing input: naive CD8+ T cells from blood, with Jurkat cell RNA spiked in. Subset given: FACS-sorted CD8+CD4-CCR7+CD45RA+ naive T cells. These receptors came from a human donor in good health. Some libraries in this study had Jurkat cell RNA spiked in.

In its sample, this clonotype was seen a few times. V and J are TRBV19 and TRBJ1-2; the D gene is possibly TRBD1 (5 bases). Between the trimmed V and J ends, which lost 5 bases and 4 bases, there was a span of 20 bases. CDR1 and CDR2 from the germline V gene are LNHDA and SQIVND (reference sequence). CDR3 length: 16 residues. CDR3 residues: CASSPYTEGFAYGYTF. Written as DNA, the CDR3 is TGTGCCAGTAGTCCATACACAGAGGGGTTCGCCTATGGCTACACCTTC. The variable domain in full, completed from reference TRBV19 and TRBJ1-2, reads DGGITQSPKYLFRKEGQNVTLSCEQNLNHDAMYWYRQDPGQGLRLIYYSQIVNDFQKGDIAEGYSVSREKKESFPLTVTSAQKNPTAFYLCASSPYTEGFAYGYTFGSGTRLTVV.

This clonotype has at least ten counts. V gene TRBV12-3 or TRBV12-4 combines with J gene TRBJ2-5, with 11 nucleotides matching TRBD2. V gave up 3 bases and J gave up 4 bases; unmatched junction bases: 7. This CDR3 has 16 residues. The CDR3 nucleotides are TGTGCCAGCAGTTTCCCTAGCGGGGGGCCCGGAGAGACCCAGTACTTC. Its protein is CASSFPSGGPGETQYF.

In its sample, this clonotype was seen many times. The chain carries TRBV15 and TRBJ2-3, with D unclear. The V gene lost 0 bases and the J gene lost 0 bases, with 10 bases spanning the gap. The CDR3 runs to 16 residues. CDR1 and CDR2 from the germline V gene are LNHNV and YYDKDF (reference sequence). This CDR3 is CATSRDISTSTDTQYF. The CDR3 region has the DNA TGTGCCACCAGCAGAGATATTAGCACAAGCACAGATACGCAGTATTTT. Full variable domain (remainder filled in from reference TRBV15 and TRBJ2-3): DAMVIQNPRYQVTQFGKPVTLSCSQTLNHNVMYWYQQKSSQAPKLLFHYYDKDFNNEADTPDNFQSRRPNTSFCFLDIRSPGLGDTAMYLCATSRDISTSTDTQYFGPGTRLTVL.

This clonotype was observed a handful of times. The J gene is TRBJ2-1, the V gene TRBV14; 9 bases map to TRBD2. Looked up from germline, CDR1 is SGHDN and CDR2 is FVKESK. The J segment lost 2 bases and the V segment lost 0 bases, leaving 2 bases of the junction unmatched. CDR3 length: 16 amino acids. The CDR3: CASSQDLAGTYNEQFF. The CDR3 bases are TGTGCCAGCAGCCAAGATCTAGCGGGGACCTACAATGAGCAGTTCTTC. The variable domain in full, completed from reference TRBV14 and TRBJ2-1, reads EAGVTQFPSHSVIEKGQTVTLRCDPISGHDNLYWYRRVMGKEIKFLLHFVKESKQDESGMPNNRFLAERTGGTYSTLKVQPAELEDSGVYFCASSQDLAGTYNEQFFGPGTRLTVL.

Ten or more counts support this clonotype. The chain uses TRBV12-3 or TRBV12-4 and TRBJ2-3, with D hard to call. This CDR3 is built from 13 residues. V was trimmed by 7 bases and J by 3 bases, leaving 11 bases between them. The CDR3 protein is CASTPATTDTQYF. DNA for the CDR3: TGTGCCAGCACGCCCGCGACTACAGATACGCAGTATTTT.

This clonotype has a handful of counts. V gene TRBV6-2 or TRBV6-3 combines with J gene TRBJ2-1, with 9 bases fitting TRBD1. The CDR3 is 16 residues long. Trimming removed 5 bases from V and 4 bases from J; junction bases left unmatched: 9. Germline assignment: CDR1 MNHEY and CDR2 SVGEGT. CDR3 coding DNA: TGTGCCAGCAGTCCCTGGACAGGGGTGCGGTACAATGAGCAGTTCTTC. It codes for CASSPWTGVRYNEQFF.

Ten or more counts support this clonotype. This chain's CDR3 is CASMTNTLETQYF. In DNA form, the CDR3 reads TGTGCCAGCATGACTAATACCCTCGAGACCCAGTACTTC. This chain connects TRBV6-6 to TRBJ2-5; TRBD2 is a possible D gene (5 bases). Trimming removed 7 bases at V and 5 bases at J, with 14 bases between. The CDR3 loop spans 13 amino acids. The germline V gene encodes CDR1 MNHNY and CDR2 SVGAGI (reference sequence).

With regard to this clonotype: A read error is possible here, since a much larger clone lies one base away. The chain employs TRBV27 and TRBJ2-3; TRBD1 aligns across 7 bases. Germline values: CDR1 MNHEY, CDR2 SMNVEV (reference sequence). This CDR3 region has 16 residues. CDR3 DNA sequence: TGTGCCAGCAGTTTATATCCAGGGGGTGCTGTAGATACGCGGTATTTT. Translated: CASSLYPGGAVDTRYF.

This clonotype was found many times. The CDR3 nucleotides are TGCGCCAGCAGCCAAGACCGGGACAGTCATGAAAAACTGTTTTTT. This gives the protein CASSQDRDSHEKLFF. The chain is built from TRBV4-3 and TRBJ1-4, with 7 bases identical to TRBD1. Per the germline V gene, CDR1 is LGHNA and CDR2 is YSLEER. The CDR3 spans 15 residues. J was trimmed by 6 bases and V by 0 bases; bases with no gene match: 4.

The chain employs TRBV5-4 and TRBJ2-2; D not resolved. The germline V and J ends were trimmed by 1 base and 4 bases, with 11 bases remaining between them. The germline gives CDR1 SGHNT, CDR2 YYREEE (reference sequence). The CDR3 length is 15 residues. DNA of the CDR3: TGTGCCAGCAGCTTGTCAGGTCTCGGCACCGGGGAGCTGTTTTTT. Translating gives CASSLSGLGTGELFF.

On this clonotype: One junction end disagrees with the germline gene, perhaps due to a read error. V gene TRBV20-1 combines with J gene TRBJ1-4, with a tentative D call TRBD1 (5 bases). Per germline, CDR1 DFQATT and CDR2 SNEGSKA (reference sequence). The CDR3 contains 11 residues. The CDR3 DNA follows: TGCGGTGCCCCAGGGTTAGGGAAACTGTTTTTT. Its translation is CGAPGLGKLFF.

This clonotype occurred many times. The V call is TRBV6-2 or TRBV6-3, the J call TRBJ2-1; D might be TRBD2 (6 bases). V was trimmed by 0 bases and J by 8 bases, leaving 11 bases between them. Looked up from germline, CDR1 is MNHEY and CDR2 is SVGEGT. CDR3 size: 14 residues. The CDR3 DNA is TGTGCCAGCAGTTACTCGTTGCGGGGCGATGAGCAGTTCTTC. Amino acids: CASSYSLRGDEQFF.

This clonotype occurred a few times. The chain combines TRBV4-3 with TRBJ1-1; 7 bases agree with TRBD1. The CDR3 is made up of 15 amino acids. CDR1 and CDR2 from the germline V gene are LGHNA and YSLEER. V was pared by 5 bases and J by 1 base, with 7 bases of the junction left unmatched. In DNA form, the CDR3 reads TGCGCCAGCAGCTATTGGGAGGGGGCGAACACTGAAGCTTTCTTT. This sequence encodes CASSYWEGANTEAFF.

This clonotype was counted ten times or more. J is TRBJ1-1 and V is TRBV19, with D possibly matching TRBD1 (5 bases). CDR1 is LNHDA and CDR2 is SQIVND in the germline V gene (reference sequence). This CDR3 has 19 amino acids. V lost 1 base, J lost 4 bases, and 25 bases lay in between. The CDR3 is CASSIVVRYGGDRSTEAFF. For the CDR3, the DNA is TGTGCCAGTAGTATAGTAGTACGTTATGGAGGGGATCGGAGCACTGAAGCTTTCTTT.

Of note for this clonotype: One end of the junction fails to match germline, which may point to a read error. Here the CDR3 reads CASSFGNADTRYF. As DNA, the CDR3 is TGTGCCAGCAGCTTCGGTAACGCAGATACGCGGTATTTT. The chain uses TRBV5-8 and TRBJ2-3; D is undetermined. The CDR3 is 13 amino acids. The V gene's germline CDR1 is SGHTS and CDR2 YDEGEE.